The clone carrying this T cell receptor beta chain was seen only a few times. The data were taken from a study of blood T cell repertoires in COVID-19. Study information: COVID-19 samples collected from the United States, Italy and Spain covered acute and convalescent phases. Sources were T cells, B-cell-depleted T cells, or PBMCs; the material itself was cDNA or gDNA.

Per the original data handling: For nucleated cells, counts were estimated from reference gene primer amplification. Sequencing was performed with immunoSEQ multiplex PCR; in TCRdb, only in-frame clones are kept and a portion is missing. V and J calls and clone size are those listed in that table; D and trimming were worked out from the DNA. Of 110,000 to 150,000 clones listed, 84% are singletons. Germline assignment: CDR1 SEHNR and CDR2 FQNEAQ (reference sequence). This CDR3 has 16 amino acids. J gave up 0 bases and V 2 bases, and 4 bases lay outside the gene matches. This clonotype originated in a human donor in a cohort sampled during active COVID-19. The chain has TRBV7-9 and TRBJ1-3; 7 nucleotides agree with TRBD1. Sequencing was performed on peripheral blood. This CDR3 is CASSLPRQGSGNTIYF. CDR3 DNA: TGTGCCAGCAGCTTACCCCGACAGGGCTCTGGAAACACCATATATTTT.